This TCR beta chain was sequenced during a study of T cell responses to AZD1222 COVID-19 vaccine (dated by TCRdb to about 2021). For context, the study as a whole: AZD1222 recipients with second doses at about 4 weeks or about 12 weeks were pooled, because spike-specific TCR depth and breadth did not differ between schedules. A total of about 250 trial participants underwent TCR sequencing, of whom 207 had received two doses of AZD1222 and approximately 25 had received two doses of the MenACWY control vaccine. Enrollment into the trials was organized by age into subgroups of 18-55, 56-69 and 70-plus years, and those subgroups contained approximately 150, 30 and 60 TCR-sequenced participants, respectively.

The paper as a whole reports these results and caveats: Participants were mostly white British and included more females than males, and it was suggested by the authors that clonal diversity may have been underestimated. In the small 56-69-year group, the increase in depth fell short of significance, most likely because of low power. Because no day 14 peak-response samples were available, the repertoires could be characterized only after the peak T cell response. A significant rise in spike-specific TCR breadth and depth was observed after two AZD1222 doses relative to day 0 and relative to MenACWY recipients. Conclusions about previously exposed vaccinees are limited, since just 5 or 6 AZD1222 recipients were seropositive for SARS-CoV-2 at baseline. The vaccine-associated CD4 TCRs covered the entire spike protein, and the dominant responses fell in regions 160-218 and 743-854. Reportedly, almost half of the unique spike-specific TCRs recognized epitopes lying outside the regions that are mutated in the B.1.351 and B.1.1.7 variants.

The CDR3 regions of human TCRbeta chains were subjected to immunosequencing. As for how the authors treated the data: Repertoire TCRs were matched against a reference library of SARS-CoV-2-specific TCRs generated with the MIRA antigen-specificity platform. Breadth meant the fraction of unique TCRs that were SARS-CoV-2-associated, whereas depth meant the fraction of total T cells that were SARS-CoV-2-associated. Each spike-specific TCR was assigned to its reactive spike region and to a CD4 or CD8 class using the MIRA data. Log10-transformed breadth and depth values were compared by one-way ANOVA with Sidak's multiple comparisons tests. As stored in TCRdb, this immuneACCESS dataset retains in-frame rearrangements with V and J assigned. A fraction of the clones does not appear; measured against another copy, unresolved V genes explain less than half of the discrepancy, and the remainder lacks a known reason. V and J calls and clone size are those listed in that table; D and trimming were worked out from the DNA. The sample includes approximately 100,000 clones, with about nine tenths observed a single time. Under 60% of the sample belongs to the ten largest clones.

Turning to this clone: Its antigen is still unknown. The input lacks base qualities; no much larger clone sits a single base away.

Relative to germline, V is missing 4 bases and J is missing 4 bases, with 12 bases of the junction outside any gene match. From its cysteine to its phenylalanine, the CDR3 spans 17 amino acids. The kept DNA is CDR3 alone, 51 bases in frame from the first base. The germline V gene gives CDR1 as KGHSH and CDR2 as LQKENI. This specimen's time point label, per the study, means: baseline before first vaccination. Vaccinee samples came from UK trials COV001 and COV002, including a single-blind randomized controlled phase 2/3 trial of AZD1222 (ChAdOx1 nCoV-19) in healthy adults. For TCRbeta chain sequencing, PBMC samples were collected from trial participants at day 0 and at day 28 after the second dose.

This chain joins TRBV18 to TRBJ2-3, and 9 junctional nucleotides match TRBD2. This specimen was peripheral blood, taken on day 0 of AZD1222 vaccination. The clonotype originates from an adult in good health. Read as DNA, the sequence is TGTGCCAGCTCACAGGGACCGGGACTAGCATTTTCAGATACGCAGTATTTT. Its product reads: CASSQGPGLAFSDTQYF.